One sample yielded the 29 T cell receptor beta chains listed below, sequenced in a study of blood T cell repertoires in COVID-19 (dated by TCRdb to the early 2020s). Library method: the immunoSEQ multiplex PCR assay. Drawn from immuneACCESS, this table holds only the in-frame rearrangements with V and J called that TCRdb kept. Clones are partly lost; checked studies trace under half to an unresolved V gene and leave the rest unexplained. This sample comprises 150,000 or so clones, over 70% of them detected only once. The ten largest make up around 6.1% of the sample. Input material: peripheral blood. Source of these receptors: a man older than 75 with acute or convalescent COVID-19.

Only one count was recorded for this clone. This chain uses TRBV9 with TRBJ2-1; 7 nucleotides agree with TRBD2. CDR1 is SGDLS and CDR2 is YYNGEE in the germline V gene. This CDR3 region has 13 residues. J was trimmed by 8 bases and V by 0 bases; bases with no gene match: 2. For the CDR3, the DNA is TGTGCCAGCAGCGTAGGGGGAGGGTATGAGCAGTTCTTC. It encodes CASSVGGGYEQFF.

The chain couples TRBV28 to TRBJ1-5, with a weak D call TRBD1 (6 bases). The CDR3 totals 12 residues. V was pared by 3 bases and J by 7 bases, with 7 bases between. Germline CDR1 reads MDHEN; CDR2 reads SYDVKM. The DNA of the CDR3 is TGTGCCAGCAGTTTGGGGGCACAGCCCCAGCATTTT. Protein product: CASSLGAQPQHF.

The V and J genes are TRBV2 and TRBJ2-2; TRBD2 matches at 9 bases. The V gene end was trimmed by 6 bases and the J gene end by 4 bases; junction bases not matched to a gene: 6. In germline, CDR1 is SNHLY, CDR2 FYNNEI. The CDR3 runs to 15 residues. CDR3 DNA: TGTGCCAGCAGAATGAGCGGGAGGTCCACCGGGGAGCTGTTTTTT. Translated, it gives CASRMSGRSTGELFF.

The V gene is TRBV18, the J gene TRBJ2-2, with D perhaps matching TRBD1 (5 bases). The germline CDR1 and CDR2 sequences are KGHSH and LQKENI. This CDR3 is built from 15 residues. The germline V and J ends were trimmed by 2 bases and 4 bases, with 11 bases remaining between them. CDR3 loop: CASSPSTGVTGELFF. The CDR3, as DNA: TGTGCCAGCTCACCAAGTACAGGAGTCACCGGGGAGCTGTTTTTT. Full variable domain (rest looked up from reference TRBV18 and TRBJ2-2): NAGVMQNPRHLVRRRGQEARLRCSPMKGHSHVYWYRQLPEEGLKFMVYLQKENIIDESGMPKERFSAEFPKEGPSILRIQQVVRGDSAAYFCASSPSTGVTGELFFGEGSRLTVL.

The rearrangement links TRBV3-1 (or the pseudogene TRBV3-2) to TRBJ1-1; TRBD1 matches at 8 bases. The CDR3 loop spans 13 amino acids. CDR1 is LGHDT and CDR2 is YNNKEL in the germline V gene (reference sequence). V was clipped by 5 bases and J by 5 bases; unmatched bases: 4. Here the CDR3 DNA reads TGTGCCAGCAGCGCGGACAGGGAAACTGAAGCTTTCTTT. Translation gives CASSADRETEAFF.

The sample holds one count of this clone. The J gene is TRBJ2-3, the V gene TRBV6-6, with 7 nucleotides matching TRBD1. Unmatched junction bases numbered 2, after V lost 7 bases and J lost 1 base. CDR3 length equals 13 residues. CDR1 is MNHNY and CDR2 is SVGAGI in the germline V gene (reference sequence). CDR3 amino acids: CASMGQRTDTQYF. For the CDR3, the DNA is TGTGCCAGCATGGGACAGCGCACAGATACGCAGTATTTT.

This sequence joins TRBV9 and TRBJ1-2; TRBD1 aligns across 10 bases. Trimming cost V 3 bases and J 5 bases; bases outside gene matches: 4. The length of the CDR3 is 14 residues. Germline CDR1 and CDR2: SGDLS and YYNGEE. The CDR3 here is CASSGRDRGYGYTF. CDR3 nucleotide sequence: TGTGCCAGCAGCGGCCGGGACAGGGGATATGGCTACACCTTC.

This chain links TRBV28 with TRBJ1-4, with 10 bases aligning to TRBD1. Germline lookup yields CDR1 MDHEN and CDR2 SYDVKM. V was pared by 8 bases and J by 7 bases, with 7 bases of the junction left unmatched. The CDR3 is 14 amino acids. Written as DNA, the CDR3 is TGTGCCAGCGGCATGACAGGGGGCGGTGAAAAACTGTTTTTT. This sequence encodes CASGMTGGGEKLFF.

This clone has just one count. The rearrangement joins TRBV3-1 (or the pseudogene TRBV3-2) to TRBJ2-1, with a possible D match to TRBD1 (5 bases). The germline CDR1 and CDR2 sequences are LGHDT and YNNKEL (reference sequence). The CDR3 spans 11 residues. V lost 4 bases to trimming and J lost 9 bases, with 7 bases between them. CDR3 region: CASSRGSEQFF. The CDR3 DNA sequence: TGTGCCAGCAGCCGGGGCAGTGAGCAGTTCTTC.

The chain couples TRBV18 to TRBJ2-7, with no clear D. With 1 base removed from V and 3 bases from J, the gap between germline ends came to 10 bases. The CDR3 extends over 14 amino acids. Germline V gene sequence: CDR1 KGHSH, CDR2 LQKENI. The CDR3 is CASSPQPEYYEQYF. The CDR3, as DNA: TGTGCCAGCTCACCACAACCCGAGTACTACGAGCAGTACTTC. Looking up the rest from reference TRBV18 and TRBJ2-7 gives the full variable domain: NAGVMQNPRHLVRRRGQEARLRCSPMKGHSHVYWYRQLPEEGLKFMVYLQKENIIDESGMPKERFSAEFPKEGPSILRIQQVVRGDSAAYFCASSPQPEYYEQYFGPGTRLTVT.

The rearrangement joins TRBV7-9 to TRBJ1-6, with D possibly being TRBD1 (6 bases). Germline V gene lookup returns CDR1 SEHNR and CDR2 FQNEAQ (reference sequence). The CDR3 totals 14 residues. The germline V and J ends were trimmed by 4 bases and 10 bases, with 14 bases remaining between them. The CDR3 coding sequence is TGTGCCAGCAGCTCACAGGGATTAGAGTCACCCCTCCACTTT. It codes for CASSSQGLESPLHF.

The gene calls are TRBV6-6 and TRBJ1-5; tentatively, D is TRBD1 (5 bases). Germline V gene lookup returns CDR1 MNHNY and CDR2 SVGAGI (reference sequence). This CDR3 is 15 amino acids long. V was cut by 4 bases and J by 0 bases, with 10 bases left in between. The CDR3 sequence is CASSFTGDSNQPQHF. In DNA form, the CDR3 reads TGTGCCAGCAGTTTCACAGGTGATAGCAATCAGCCCCAGCATTTT.

This clone was seen a single time. This chain joins TRBV28 and TRBJ1-6, with TRBD1 as a possible D gene (5 bases). CDR1 is MDHEN, CDR2 SYDVKM, per germline. The CDR3 runs 20 residues. V was cut by 2 bases and J by 0 bases, with 20 bases left in between. The CDR3 region has the DNA TGTGCCAGCAGTTTACTTGACTCATCAAACGGGGGCTCCTATAATTCACCCCTCCACTTT. Encoded protein: CASSLLDSSNGGSYNSPLHF.

The rearrangement links TRBV29-1 to TRBJ2-7, with TRBD1 identical over 10 bases. CDR3 length: 13 residues. Looked up from germline, CDR1 is SQVTM and CDR2 is ANQGSEA. With 6 bases clipped from V and 3 bases from J, the junction kept 5 bases outside the gene matches. The CDR3 sequence: CSVGGQGIYEQYF. CDR3 nucleotides: TGCAGCGTGGGGGGACAGGGGATCTACGAGCAGTACTTC.

The chain employs TRBV10-2 and TRBJ2-6; D unresolved. CDR1 is WSHSY and CDR2 is SAAADI in the germline V gene. The CDR3 is 12 residues long. V lost 2 bases to trimming and J lost 10 bases, with 6 bases between them. CDR3 loop: CASSEPANVLTF. The CDR3 DNA sequence: TGCGCCAGCAGTGAGCCCGCGAACGTCCTGACTTTC.

V is TRBV6-5 and J is TRBJ1-3; TRBD1 is a possible D gene (5 bases). CDR1 is MNHEY, CDR2 SVGAGI, per germline. V was pared by 5 bases and J by 0 bases, with 8 bases between. This CDR3 is 14 amino acids long. CDR3 coding DNA: TGTGCCAGCAGTCTTAGGGGCTCTGGAAACACCATATATTTT. Amino acid sequence: CASSLRGSGNTIYF.

The chain joins TRBV10-3 to TRBJ2-1, with D possibly matching TRBD2 (6 bases). The CDR3 is 14 amino acids. Trimming took off 2 bases at V and 8 bases at J, with 13 bases between the two ends. Looked up from germline, CDR1 is ENHRY and CDR2 is SYGVKD. CDR3 residues: CAISEERGVDEQFF. In nucleotides, the CDR3 is TGTGCCATCAGTGAGGAGCGCGGGGTGGATGAGCAGTTCTTC.

The chain joins TRBV5-4 to TRBJ2-7, with a tentative D call TRBD1 (6 bases). Trimming cost V 0 bases and J 2 bases, with 12 bases left between them. The CDR3 length is 15 residues. Germline values: CDR1 SGHNT, CDR2 YYREEE (reference sequence). In nucleotides, the CDR3 is TGTGCCAGCAGCTTGGCCGGGACAAAGACCTACGAGCAGTACTTC. It encodes CASSLAGTKTYEQYF.

The V gene is TRBV5-1, the J gene TRBJ2-5; D ambiguous. Trimming cost V 0 bases and J 5 bases, with 8 bases left between them. CDR1 and CDR2 from the germline V gene are SGHRS and YFSETQ. The CDR3 consists of 13 residues. Written as DNA, the CDR3 is TGCGCCAGCAGCTTGGGGCAGGCTGAGACCCAGTACTTC. This sequence encodes CASSLGQAETQYF.

This clone showed up just once. The chain uses TRBV4-2 and TRBJ2-7, with D possibly matching TRBD2 (5 bases). CDR3 size: 15 residues. CDR1 and CDR2 (germline): LGHNA, YNFKEQ. V was clipped by 0 bases and J by 5 bases, with 14 bases between them. CDR3 residues: CASSQDRSVGNEQYF. CDR3 nucleotide sequence: TGTGCCAGCAGCCAAGATCGGAGTGTCGGGAACGAGCAGTACTTC.

V gene TRBV28 combines with J gene TRBJ2-5; D possibly corresponds to TRBD1 (6 bases). Germline V gives CDR1 MDHEN, CDR2 SYDVKM. This CDR3 is built from 11 residues. Trimming removed 6 bases at V and 12 bases at J, with 14 bases between. Written as DNA, the CDR3 is TGTGCCAGCAGACAGGACAGCTTAGAGTACTTC. It codes for CASRQDSLEYF.

This rearrangement joins TRBV29-1 to TRBJ1-1; TRBD1 agrees at 10 bases. Unmatched junction bases numbered 6, after V lost 4 bases and J lost 10 bases. Germline CDR1 reads SQVTM; CDR2 reads ANQGSEA. This CDR3 is 12 amino acids long. The CDR3, as DNA: TGCAGCGTTGGACAGGGGGCGCGGACAGCTTTCTTT. Protein: CSVGQGARTAFF.

The chain has TRBV5-1 and TRBJ1-6; tentative D call: TRBD1 (6 bases). Trimming cost V 6 bases and J 9 bases, with 16 bases left between them. This CDR3 has 14 residues. Per germline, CDR1 SGHRS and CDR2 YFSETQ. CDR3 coding DNA: TGCGCCAGCACCCAGAATGGGGGCATTTCACCCCTCCACTTT. Amino acids: CASTQNGGISPLHF.

This chain links TRBV4-2 with TRBJ2-5, with D perhaps TRBD2 (5 bases). Trimming shortened V by 0 bases and J by 2 bases, and 10 bases separated the two germline ends. This CDR3 comprises 15 residues. Per germline, CDR1 LGHNA and CDR2 YNFKEQ. The chain's CDR3 is CASSQDWSGQETQYF. CDR3 sequence (DNA): TGTGCCAGCAGCCAAGATTGGTCGGGGCAAGAGACCCAGTACTTC.

Worth noting for this clone: Additional DNA sequences in this sample encode the identical CDR3. CDR3 DNA: TGTGCCTGGAGTGTAGGCGGGGTCCACGAGCAGTACTTC. Amino acids: CAWSVGGVHEQYF. V gene TRBV30 combines with J gene TRBJ2-7, with D possibly being TRBD2 (6 bases). The CDR3 has 13 residues. The germline CDR1 and CDR2 sequences are GTSNPN and SVGIG (reference sequence). The V end lost 0 bases, the J end lost 5 bases, and 11 bases lay between the germline ends.

V is TRBV10-3 and J is TRBJ1-6; D gene ambiguous. The V gene lost 3 bases and the J gene lost 9 bases, with 9 bases spanning the gap. Germline assignment: CDR1 ENHRY and CDR2 SYGVKD. The CDR3 covers 13 residues. CDR3 sequence reads: CAISDSAVSPLHF. The CDR3 DNA is TGTGCCATCAGTGATTCGGCGGTTTCACCCCTCCACTTT.

CDR3 protein: CASRQQGSTDTQYF. CDR3 sequence (DNA): TGTGCCAGTCGTCAACAGGGGAGCACAGATACGCAGTATTTT. The chain uses TRBV2 and TRBJ2-3; 7 bases line up with TRBD1. Trimming took 9 bases from V and 0 from J; bases not matched to a gene: 6. Germline V gene lookup returns CDR1 SNHLY and CDR2 FYNNEI. The CDR3 sequence is 14 residues long.

The chain uses TRBV20-1 and TRBJ2-5, with TRBD1 as a possible D gene (5 bases). The germline V and J ends were trimmed by 3 bases and 1 base, with 15 bases remaining between them. CDR3 size: 15 residues. The germline V gene encodes CDR1 DFQATT and CDR2 SNEGSKA (reference sequence). CDR3 DNA sequence: TGCAGTGCTAGTGGCCGCCAGGGCTCCCAAGAGACCCAGTACTTC. This translates into CSASGRQGSQETQYF.

This clone was detected only a few times. Other DNA sequences in this specimen translate into the identical CDR3. The rearrangement links TRBV27 to TRBJ2-1; 9 bases line up with TRBD2. J lost 8 bases, V lost 10 bases, and 15 bases had no gene match. This CDR3 contains 15 residues. Germline CDR1 and CDR2: MNHEY and SMNVEV (reference sequence). CDR3 region: CATAGGLGGVDEQFF. The CDR3, as DNA: TGTGCCACAGCGGGGGGACTAGGGGGGGTCGATGAGCAGTTCTTC.